This is a list of T cell receptor beta chains from one sample in a study of cytomegalovirus exposure and HLA in healthy donors. Some clones are missing from TCRdb's copy, which holds only in-frame ones; the method was immunoSEQ multiplex PCR. Here the sample spans 200,000 to 250,000 clones, about 80% being singletons. Specimen: PBMCs. These receptors all stem from a girl aged 10 to 17 in good health and CMV-seronegative. Both conserved end residues are part of each CDR3. The order of the fields is V gene, D gene, J gene, CDR3 length, clone size, CDR3 DNA, CDR3 protein. The D gene is left open where the match is weak. Clone size appears in some rows only: once, few, many, or a class for an expanded clone.

>TRBV28|TRBD1|TRBJ1-1|15|-
TGTGCCAGCAGCCACCGGGACAGGGAGGACACTGAAGCTTTCTTT
CASSHRDREDTEAFF
>TRBV2|-|TRBJ1-2|12|-
TGTGCCAGCAGTGAATTTCCGGATGGCTACACCTTC
CASSEFPDGYTF
>TRBV4-3|-|TRBJ1-1|15|few
TGCGCCAGCAGCCAAGATCCGGGACAAGACACTGAAGCTTTCTTT
CASSQDPGQDTEAFF
>TRBV7-6|TRBD2|TRBJ2-7|20|-
TGTGCCAGCAGCCGCGGACAGGACTTTCTGATTCTAGCGGGAGGGGCCGAGCAGTACTTC
CASSRGQDFLILAGGAEQYF
>TRBV4-2|TRBD1|TRBJ2-7|16|-
TGTGCCAGCAGCCAAGTTACCGGGACAGGGGGGTACGAGCAGTACTTC
CASSQVTGTGGYEQYF
>TRBV7-6|-|TRBJ2-1|15|-
TGTGCCAGCAGCTTAGGTTCTGGCCGCAACAATGAGCAGTTCTTC
CASSLGSGRNNEQFF
>TRBV7-8|-|TRBJ2-7|14|-
TGTGCCAGCAGCCAACGGACAGAAAACTACGAGCAGTACTTC
CASSQRTENYEQYF
>TRBV6-4|-|TRBJ2-3|13|-
TGTGCCAGCAGTGAACAGGGCTCAGATACGCAGTATTTT
CASSEQGSDTQYF
>TRBV6-6|-|TRBJ2-7|14|once
TGTGCCAGCAGGTCCTGGGACACCTCCTACGAGCAGTACTTC
CASRSWDTSYEQYF
>TRBV7-3|TRBD1|TRBJ1-6|15|-
TGTGCCAGCAGCAGCCAGGGGGGAGGATATTCACCCCTCCACTTT
CASSSQGGGYSPLHF
>TRBV5-1|TRBD1|TRBJ2-7|15|few
TGCGCCAGCAGCGTGTGGACAGGTGGTGGCTACGAGCAGTACTTC
CASSVWTGGGYEQYF
>TRBV9|TRBD2|TRBJ2-1|17|-
TGTGCCAGCAGCGTAGAACTAGCGGGAGTAGGTCCCAATGAGCAGTTCTTC
CASSVELAGVGPNEQFF
>TRBV7-2|-|TRBJ2-7|18|-
TGTGCCAGCAGCCCCCACCCTCCCGGCGTGGGCCCCACCTACGAGCAGTACTTC
CASSPHPPGVGPTYEQYF
>TRBV7-9|-|TRBJ2-7|14|-
TGTGCCAGCAGCTTAATGGGGAGCTCCTACGAGCAGTACTTC
CASSLMGSSYEQYF
>TRBV6-5|TRBD1|TRBJ1-5|15|-
TGTGCCAGCAGCCCGATTACAGGGGACCGTCAGCCCCAGCATTTT
CASSPITGDRQPQHF
>TRBV27|TRBD2|TRBJ2-2|17|-
TGTGCCAGCAGTTTCCTCAGTAGCGGGGGGGCCCCCGGGGAGCTGTTTTTT
CASSFLSSGGAPGELFF
>TRBV30|-|TRBJ1-1|14|-
TGTGCCTGGAGTGTCTTGGACAGTGTGAATGAAGCTTTCTTT
CAWSVLDSVNEAFF
>TRBV14|-|TRBJ2-3|15|-
TGTGCCAGCAGCCAAACGGACAGATTCCCAGATACGCAGTATTTT
CASSQTDRFPDTQYF
>TRBV7-2|TRBD1|TRBJ2-2|14|-
TGTGCCAGCAGCCAAGGACAGGGGACCTGGGAGCTGTTTTTT
CASSQGQGTWELFF
>TRBV7-6|-|TRBJ2-3|15|few
TGTGCCAGCAGCTACGAAGGACAGATCACAGATACGCAGTATTTT
CASSYEGQITDTQYF
>TRBV19|-|TRBJ2-3|12|-
TGTGCCTGTGGGGCCAGCACAGATACGCAGTATTTT
CACGASTDTQYF
>TRBV7-2|TRBD1|TRBJ2-5|17|once
TGTGCCAGCAGCCGTGAGGGGTCGACAGGGGTGCAAGAGACCCAGTACTTC
CASSREGSTGVQETQYF
>TRBV7-6|TRBD1|TRBJ2-7|15|-
TGTGCCAGCAGCTTAGCGTTACAGGGGGCAGGCGAGCAGTACTTC
CASSLALQGAGEQYF
>TRBV6-5|TRBD1|TRBJ1-5|14|once
TGTGCCAGCAGCCCACAGGGGGTATATCAGCCCCAGCATTTT
CASSPQGVYQPQHF
>TRBV28|-|TRBJ1-5|16|-
TGTGCCAGCACCACTATGGAGTGGAATTTCAATCAGCCCCAGCATTTT
CASTTMEWNFNQPQHF
>TRBV5-4|-|TRBJ2-1|14|-
TGTGCCAGCAGCTTGGATCGTAGCTACAATGAGCAGTTCTTC
CASSLDRSYNEQFF
>TRBV18|TRBD1|TRBJ2-7|14|-
TGTGCCAGCTCACCACGGACAGGGGCATACGAGCAGTACTTC
CASSPRTGAYEQYF
>TRBV30|TRBD1|TRBJ1-3|14|-
TGTGCCTGGAGAGCAACAGGGGCTGGAAACACCATATATTTT
CAWRATGAGNTIYF
>TRBV6-6|-|TRBJ1-3|16|-
TGTGCCAGCAGTTACTCAGGGCGGGACCGGGGAAACACCATATATTTT
CASSYSGRDRGNTIYF
>TRBV7-9|-|TRBJ1-1|12|-
TGTGCCAGCAGCTTAGAGACAGTAGGAGCTTTCTTT
CASSLETVGAFF
>TRBV7-2|-|TRBJ1-4|14|-
TGTGCCAGCAGCCTTCGAGCAACTAATGAAAAACTGTTTTTT
CASSLRATNEKLFF
>TRBV18|-|TRBJ2-6|16|-
TGTGCCAGCGGGGCAGGGGCTCGCTCTGGGGCCAACGTCCTGACTTTC
CASGAGARSGANVLTF
>TRBV6-5|TRBD1|TRBJ1-2|14|-
TGTGCCGGCAGTAACCCGACAGGGAACTATGGCTACACCTTC
CAGSNPTGNYGYTF
>TRBV7-9|TRBD1|TRBJ2-1|15|-
TGTGCCAGCAGACAGGGGGCAGGGTCAATGGATGAGCAGTTCTTC
CASRQGAGSMDEQFF
>TRBV25-1|TRBD2|TRBJ2-3|18|-
TGTGCCAGCACCCTCGGGACTAGGGTTCCAGCCTCCACAGATACGCAGTATTTT
CASTLGTRVPASTDTQYF